Listed below are T cell receptor beta chains from one sample, sequenced in a study of T cell changes during pregnancy in multiple sclerosis. Profiling relied on immunoSEQ multiplex PCR, and the TCRdb table lists in-frame clones only, not all of them. The profile covers approximately 88,000 clones, with roughly 94% appearing a single time and 0.84% taken by the ten largest. Source: peripheral blood, taken in the third trimester of pregnancy. The receptors were sampled from a female donor with multiple sclerosis, enrolled in a pregnancy study. Both conserved end residues are part of each CDR3. D genes are given only for firm matches. The listing skips clone size in some rows; elsewhere it reads once, few, many or a size class.

-	TRBV28	TRBJ2-3	-	TGTGCCAGCAGTTTCTTCGGACTGACAGATACGCAGTATTTT	CASSFFGLTDTQYF
-	TRBV5-1	TRBJ2-3	-	TGCGCCAGCAGCCCACCCGACATCACAGATACGCAGTATTTT	CASSPPDITDTQYF
-	TRBV28	TRBJ2-7	-	TGTGCCAGCAGCCCCGTATCGGGGGTCGAGCAGTACTTC	CASSPVSGVEQYF
TRBD1	TRBV27	TRBJ1-5	-	TGTGCCAGCACCAACAGGGGGGACGGTCAGCCCCAGCATTTT	CASTNRGDGQPQHF
-	TRBV7-9	TRBJ2-1	-	TGTGCCACCCAAGCCCTAGAGGATATTACGGATGAGCAGTTCTTC	CATQALEDITDEQFF
-	TRBV11-2	TRBJ2-3	-	TGTGCCAGCAGCTCATGGCAGGGGCCAGATACGCAGTATTTT	CASSSWQGPDTQYF
TRBD2	TRBV5-4	TRBJ2-1	-	TGTGCCAGCAGCTTGACTAGCGGGAGCTTAAATGAGCAGTTCTTC	CASSLTSGSLNEQFF
-	TRBV4-1	TRBJ2-3	-	TGCGCCAGCAGCCAGTCCCGGGACTGGGTATTGGATACGCAGTATTTT	CASSQSRDWVLDTQYF
TRBD1	TRBV5-1	TRBJ2-7	-	TGCGCCAGCGGCGAGACAGGGTTCTTTGGGATTACTACGTCCACCGGCTACGAGCAGTACTTC	CASGETGFFGITTSTGYEQYF
-	TRBV5-1	TRBJ2-2	-	TGCGCCAGCAGTAGTCGCGGGACTGCTCGAAACACCGGGGAGCTGTTTTTT	CASSSRGTARNTGELFF
-	TRBV6-5	TRBJ2-7	once	TGTGCCAGCAGGTCCCTAGAATCCCGTTCCTACGAGCAGTACTTC	CASRSLESRSYEQYF
-	TRBV6-6	TRBJ1-1	-	TGTGCCAGCAGTTACTCGCTTCAGGTGAACACTGAAGCTTTCTTT	CASSYSLQVNTEAFF
TRBD2	TRBV27	TRBJ2-2	-	TGTGCCAGCAGTTCCAGGACAGGGACTAGCGGGAGTAGGTACACCGGGGAGCTGTTTTTT	CASSSRTGTSGSRYTGELFF
-	TRBV30	TRBJ2-3	-	TGTGCCTGGAGTGTACTTGGGGCCCCAGATACGCAGTATTTT	CAWSVLGAPDTQYF
TRBD1	TRBV7-9	TRBJ1-2	few	TGTGCCAGCAGCAAGGGACAGGGCAACTATGGCTACACCTTC	CASSKGQGNYGYTF
TRBD2	TRBV7-9	TRBJ2-1	-	TGTGCCAGCAGCCGGACTAGCGGGAGTCCGAATGAGCAGTTCTTC	CASSRTSGSPNEQFF
-	TRBV12-1	TRBJ2-7	-	TGTGCCAGCAGCACTCAACGGGGACTAGCGCCGAGAAGCTCCTACGAGCAGTACTTC	CASSTQRGLAPRSSYEQYF
-	TRBV7-2	TRBJ2-3	-	TGTGCCAGCAGCAGCGAATTGGGAGCCCGAGATACGCAGTATTTT	CASSSELGARDTQYF
-	TRBV5-1	TRBJ1-2	-	TGCGCCAGCACCTTGATCCGCGGGGATGGCTACACCTTC	CASTLIRGDGYTF
TRBD1	TRBV2	TRBJ1-2	-	TGTGTCAGCAGTGAATTAGGGACAGGGGCCTATGGCTACACCTTC	CVSSELGTGAYGYTF
-	TRBV7-3	TRBJ2-2	-	TGTGCCAGCAGCTTCAATACCGGGGAGCTGTTTTTT	CASSFNTGELFF